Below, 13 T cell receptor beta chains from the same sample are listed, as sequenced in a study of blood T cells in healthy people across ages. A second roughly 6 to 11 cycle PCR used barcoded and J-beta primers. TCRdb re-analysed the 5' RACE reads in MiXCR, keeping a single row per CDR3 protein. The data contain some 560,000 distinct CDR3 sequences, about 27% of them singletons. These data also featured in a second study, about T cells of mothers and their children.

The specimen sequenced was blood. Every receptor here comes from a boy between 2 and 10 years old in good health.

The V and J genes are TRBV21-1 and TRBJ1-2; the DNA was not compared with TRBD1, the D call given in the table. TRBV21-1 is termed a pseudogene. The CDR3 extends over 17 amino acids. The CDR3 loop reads CASSKGKDRCRNYGYTF. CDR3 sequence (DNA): TGTGCCAGCAGCAAAGGAAAGGACAGGTGCCGTAACTATGGCTACACCTTC.

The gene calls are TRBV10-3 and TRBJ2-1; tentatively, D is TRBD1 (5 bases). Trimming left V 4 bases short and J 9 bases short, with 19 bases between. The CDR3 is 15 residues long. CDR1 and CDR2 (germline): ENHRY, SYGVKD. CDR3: CAISAFAAGKREQFF. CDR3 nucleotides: TGTGCCATCAGTGCATTTGCGGCAGGGAAGCGTGAGCAGTTCTTC.

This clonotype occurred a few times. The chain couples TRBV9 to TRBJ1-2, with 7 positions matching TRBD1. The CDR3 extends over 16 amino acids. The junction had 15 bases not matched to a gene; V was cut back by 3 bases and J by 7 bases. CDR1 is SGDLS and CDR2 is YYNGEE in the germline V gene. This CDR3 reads CASSASSGTALLGYTF. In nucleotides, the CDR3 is TGTGCCAGCAGCGCGAGTTCCGGGACAGCCCTACTTGGCTACACCTTC. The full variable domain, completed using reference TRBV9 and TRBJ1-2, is DSGVTQTPKHLITATGQRVTLRCSPRSGDLSVYWYQQSLDQGLQFLIQYYNGEERAKGNILERFSAQQFPDLHSELNLSSLELGDSALYFCASSASSGTALLGYTFGSGTRLTVV.

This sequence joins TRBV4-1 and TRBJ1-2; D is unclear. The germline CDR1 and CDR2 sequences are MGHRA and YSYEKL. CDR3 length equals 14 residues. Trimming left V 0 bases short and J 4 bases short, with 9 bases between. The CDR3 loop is CASSQEINPYGYTF. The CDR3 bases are TGCGCCAGCAGCCAAGAGATAAACCCCTATGGCTACACCTTC.

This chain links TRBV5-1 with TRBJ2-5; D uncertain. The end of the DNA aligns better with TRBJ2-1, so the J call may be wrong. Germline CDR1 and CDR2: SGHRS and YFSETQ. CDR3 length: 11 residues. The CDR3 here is CASSSDSEQFF. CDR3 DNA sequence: TGCGCCAGCAGCTCCGACTCGGAGCAGTTCTTC.

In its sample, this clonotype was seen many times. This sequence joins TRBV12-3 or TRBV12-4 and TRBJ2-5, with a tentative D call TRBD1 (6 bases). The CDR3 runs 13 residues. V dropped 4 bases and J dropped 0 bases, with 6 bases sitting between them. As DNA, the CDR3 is TGTGCCAGCAGTTGGACAGACCAAGAGACCCAGTACTTC. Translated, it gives CASSWTDQETQYF.

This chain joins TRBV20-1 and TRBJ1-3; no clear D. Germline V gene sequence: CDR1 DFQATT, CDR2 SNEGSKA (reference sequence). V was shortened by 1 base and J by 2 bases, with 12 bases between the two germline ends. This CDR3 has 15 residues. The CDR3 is CSARAPPGTGNTIYF. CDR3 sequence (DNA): TGCAGTGCTAGAGCCCCCCCGGGAACTGGAAACACCATATATTTT.

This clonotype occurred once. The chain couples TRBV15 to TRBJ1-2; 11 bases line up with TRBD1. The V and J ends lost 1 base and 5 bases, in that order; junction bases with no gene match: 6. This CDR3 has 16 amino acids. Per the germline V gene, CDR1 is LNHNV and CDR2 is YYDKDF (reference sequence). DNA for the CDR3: TGTGCCACCAGCAGAGGGACCGGACAGGGGGCTTATGGCTACACCTTC. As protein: CATSRGTGQGAYGYTF. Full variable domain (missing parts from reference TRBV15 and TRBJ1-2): DAMVIQNPRYQVTQFGKPVTLSCSQTLNHNVMYWYQQKSSQAPKLLFHYYDKDFNNEADTPDNFQSRRPNTSFCFLDIRSPGLGDTAMYLCATSRGTGQGAYGYTFGSGTRLTVV.

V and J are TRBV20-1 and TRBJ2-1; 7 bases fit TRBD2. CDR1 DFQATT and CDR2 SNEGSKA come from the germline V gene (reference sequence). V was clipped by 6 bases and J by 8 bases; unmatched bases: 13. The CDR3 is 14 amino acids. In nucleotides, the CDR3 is TGCAGTGCCCAACCGGGAGGTATCCTCCATGAGCAGTTCTTC. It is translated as CSAQPGGILHEQFF.

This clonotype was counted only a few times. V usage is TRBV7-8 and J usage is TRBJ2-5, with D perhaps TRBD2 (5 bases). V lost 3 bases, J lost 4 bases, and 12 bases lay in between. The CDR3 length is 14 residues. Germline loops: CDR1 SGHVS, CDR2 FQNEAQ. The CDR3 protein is CASSFAWAGETQYF. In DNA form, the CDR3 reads TGTGCCAGCAGCTTCGCTTGGGCGGGAGAGACCCAGTACTTC.

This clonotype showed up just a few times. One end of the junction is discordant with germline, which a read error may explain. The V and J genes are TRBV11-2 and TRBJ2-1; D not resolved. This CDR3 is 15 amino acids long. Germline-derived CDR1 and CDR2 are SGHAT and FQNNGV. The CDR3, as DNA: TGTGCCTGCAGCGTAGAACCGAGCTCCTACAATGAGCAGTTCTTC. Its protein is CACSVEPSSYNEQFF.

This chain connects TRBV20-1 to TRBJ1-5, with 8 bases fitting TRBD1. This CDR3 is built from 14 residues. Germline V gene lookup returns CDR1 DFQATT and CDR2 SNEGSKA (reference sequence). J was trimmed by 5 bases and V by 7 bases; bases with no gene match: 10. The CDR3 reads CSVPDRGLHQPQHF. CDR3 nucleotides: TGCAGTGTCCCTGACAGGGGTCTTCATCAGCCCCAGCATTTT.

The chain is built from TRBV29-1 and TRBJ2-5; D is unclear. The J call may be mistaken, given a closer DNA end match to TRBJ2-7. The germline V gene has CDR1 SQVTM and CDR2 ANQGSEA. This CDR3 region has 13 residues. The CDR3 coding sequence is TGCAGCGTTGAACACGCGGACTCCTACGAGCAGTACTTC. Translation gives CSVEHADSYEQYF.